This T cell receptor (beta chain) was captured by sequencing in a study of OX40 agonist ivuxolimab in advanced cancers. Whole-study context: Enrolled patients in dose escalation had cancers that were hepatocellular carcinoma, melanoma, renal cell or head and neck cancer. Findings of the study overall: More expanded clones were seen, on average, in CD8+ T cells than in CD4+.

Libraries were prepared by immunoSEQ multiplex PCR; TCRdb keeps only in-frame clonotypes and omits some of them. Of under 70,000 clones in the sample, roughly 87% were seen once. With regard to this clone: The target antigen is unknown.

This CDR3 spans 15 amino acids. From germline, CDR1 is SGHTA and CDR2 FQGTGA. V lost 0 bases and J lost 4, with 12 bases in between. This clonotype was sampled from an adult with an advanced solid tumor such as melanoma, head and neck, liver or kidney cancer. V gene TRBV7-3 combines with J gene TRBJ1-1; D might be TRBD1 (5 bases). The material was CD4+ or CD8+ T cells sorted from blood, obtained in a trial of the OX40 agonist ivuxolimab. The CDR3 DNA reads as TGTGCCAGCAGCTTAACCCCCGCGGGACGCACTGAAGCTTTCTTT. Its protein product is CASSLTPAGRTEAFF.